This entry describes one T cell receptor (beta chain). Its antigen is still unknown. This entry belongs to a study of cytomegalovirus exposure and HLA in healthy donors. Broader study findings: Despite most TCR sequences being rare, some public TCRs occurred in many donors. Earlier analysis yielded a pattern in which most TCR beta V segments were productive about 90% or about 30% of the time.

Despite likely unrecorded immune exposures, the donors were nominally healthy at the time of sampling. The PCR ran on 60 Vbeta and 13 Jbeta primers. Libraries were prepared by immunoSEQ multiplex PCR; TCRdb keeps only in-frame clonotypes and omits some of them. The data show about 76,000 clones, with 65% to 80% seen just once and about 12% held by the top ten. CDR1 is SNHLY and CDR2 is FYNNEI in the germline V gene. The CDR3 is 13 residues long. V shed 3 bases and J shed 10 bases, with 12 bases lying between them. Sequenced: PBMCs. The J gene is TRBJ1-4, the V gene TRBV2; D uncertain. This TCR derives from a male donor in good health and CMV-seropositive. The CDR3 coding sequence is TGTGCCAGCAGTGACCGAAGCCGGGGAAAACTGTTTTTT. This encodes CASSDRSRGKLFF.